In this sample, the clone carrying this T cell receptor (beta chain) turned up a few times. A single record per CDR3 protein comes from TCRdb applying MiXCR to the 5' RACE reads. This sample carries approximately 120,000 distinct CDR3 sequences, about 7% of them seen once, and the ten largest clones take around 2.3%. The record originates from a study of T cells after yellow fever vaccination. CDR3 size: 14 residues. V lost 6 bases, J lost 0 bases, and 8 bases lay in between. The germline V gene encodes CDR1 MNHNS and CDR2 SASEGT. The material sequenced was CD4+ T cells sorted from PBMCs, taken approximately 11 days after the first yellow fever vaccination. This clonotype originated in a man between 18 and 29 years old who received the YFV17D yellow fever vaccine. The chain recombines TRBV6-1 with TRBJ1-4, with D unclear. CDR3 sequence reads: CASSKRATNEKLFF. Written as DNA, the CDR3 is TGTGCCAGCAGCAAGAGGGCAACTAATGAAAAACTGTTTTTT.